Below are 24 T cell receptor beta chains sequenced from a single sample in a study of Tregs in tolerant kidney transplant recipients. Repertoires were generated with immunoSEQ multiplex PCR, while TCRdb's copy carries only in-frame clones and drops some. The sample consists of 200,000 to 300,000 clones, 84% of them appearing once. Sample: CD4+ T cells from blood. The receptors shown here come from a human donor in good health.

This CDR3 is CASSLVAGGLSSYEQYF. The CDR3 DNA is TGCGCCAGCAGCTTGGTGGCAGGGGGCTTGAGCTCCTACGAGCAGTACTTC. J is TRBJ2-7 and V is TRBV5-1; 8 bases match TRBD1. J gave up 0 bases and V 0 bases, and 8 bases lay outside the gene matches. The length of the CDR3 is 17 residues. The germline CDR1 and CDR2 sequences are SGHRS and YFSETQ.

The chain recombines TRBV7-9 with TRBJ2-7; 13 bases align to TRBD2. The CDR3 contains 15 residues. Per the germline V gene, CDR1 is SEHNR and CDR2 is FQNEAQ (reference sequence). With 7 bases clipped from V and 0 bases from J, the junction kept 3 bases outside the gene matches. In DNA form, the CDR3 reads TGTGCCAGCAAGACTAGCGGGAGGAGCTCCTACGAGCAGTACTTC. Its translation is CASKTSGRSSYEQYF.

CDR3 nucleotide sequence: TGTGCCAGCAGTTACTCGATAGGGGTCCCCTTCTATGGCTACACCTTC. The encoded protein is CASSYSIGVPFYGYTF. The chain couples TRBV6-5 to TRBJ1-2, with a possible D match to TRBD1 (5 bases). Germline loops: CDR1 MNHEY, CDR2 SVGAGI. The CDR3 has 16 amino acids. Trimming shortened V by 0 bases and J by 4 bases, and 15 bases separated the two germline ends.

This chain links TRBV29-1 with TRBJ2-7; 7 bases map to TRBD1. Trimming took 4 bases from V and 2 from J; bases not matched to a gene: 5. The germline gives CDR1 SQVTM, CDR2 ANQGSEA. CDR3 size: 13 residues. The CDR3 here is CSVAQGNPYEQYF. CDR3 coding DNA: TGCAGCGTTGCACAGGGGAATCCCTACGAGCAGTACTTC.

For the CDR3, the DNA is TGTGCCTGGACTCCCGGGGCTCTCAACACTGAAGCTTTCTTT. Translating gives CAWTPGALNTEAFF. V is TRBV30 and J is TRBJ1-1, with D maybe TRBD1 (5 bases). The CDR3 sequence is 14 residues long. Trimming removed 4 bases from V and 2 bases from J, with 14 bases in between. Germline CDR1 reads GTSNPN; CDR2 reads SVGIG (reference sequence).

The V and J genes are TRBV4-1 and TRBJ1-2, with D unclear. Germline CDR1 is MGHRA and CDR2 is YSYEKL. The ends were cut back, 0 bases at V and 2 bases at J, with 10 bases in the middle. The CDR3 totals 15 residues. CDR3 sequence (DNA): TGCGCCAGCAGCCAAGATGGGAAAGGGAACTATGGCTACACCTTC. The encoded protein is CASSQDGKGNYGYTF.

This clone turned up a few times. The V call is TRBV2, the J call TRBJ1-1; possible D gene TRBD1, 5 bases. The CDR3 spans 14 residues. Trimming took off 4 bases at V and 0 bases at J, with 9 bases between the two ends. CDR1 SNHLY and CDR2 FYNNEI come from the germline V gene. CDR3 loop: CASSGRTMNTEAFF. The CDR3 DNA reads as TGTGCCAGCAGTGGTCGGACAATGAACACTGAAGCTTTCTTT.

The chain links TRBV15 to TRBJ2-7; the D is unclear. The germline V gene has CDR1 LNHNV and CDR2 YYDKDF (reference sequence). The CDR3 contains 13 residues. V gave up 8 bases and J gave up 4 bases, with 15 bases separating them. The CDR3 DNA reads TGTGCCACCGGTCCTCAACTTCAATACGAGCAGTACTTC. Encoded protein: CATGPQLQYEQYF.

The chain joins TRBV27 to TRBJ2-7, with D uncertain. This CDR3 is 15 amino acids long. Germline V lookup: CDR1 MNHEY, CDR2 SMNVEV (reference sequence). V was trimmed by 5 bases and J by 1 base, leaving 15 bases between them. CDR3 coding DNA: TGTGCCAGCAGTATCGGGCTGGGCTGGTCCTACGAGCAGTACTTC. Amino acid sequence: CASSIGLGWSYEQYF.

The rearrangement joins TRBV7-2 to TRBJ2-3; 9 bases match TRBD2. CDR1 and CDR2 from the germline V gene are SGHTA and FQGNSA. V shed 4 bases and J 8 bases; nucleotides not matched to a gene: 7. This CDR3 has 14 residues. The CDR3: CASSSPGLATTQYF. The CDR3 DNA sequence: TGTGCCAGCAGCTCCCCCGGACTAGCGACTACGCAGTATTTT.

This clone was found a few times. The chain combines TRBV7-6 with TRBJ1-5, with 8 positions matching TRBD1. V lost 5 bases and J lost 1; bases outside the gene matches: 13. The CDR3 loop spans 18 amino acids. Germline V gene data show CDR1 as SGHVS and CDR2 as FNYEAQ. This CDR3 reads CASSKGAGGVGSNQPQHF. CDR3 coding DNA: TGTGCCAGCAGCAAGGGGGCAGGGGGCGTCGGAAGCAATCAGCCCCAGCATTTT.

As for this clone: Other DNA sequences from this sample encode an identical CDR3 as well. The rearrangement joins TRBV11-2 to TRBJ1-3; 7 bases are shared with TRBD1. The germline gives CDR1 SGHAT, CDR2 FQNNGV. Trimming took 4 bases from V and 0 from J; bases not matched to a gene: 3. This CDR3 contains 15 residues. CDR3 residues: CASSSDRVSGNTIYF. The CDR3 region has the DNA TGTGCCAGCAGCTCTGACAGGGTCTCTGGAAACACCATATATTTT.

The V and J genes are TRBV13 and TRBJ2-1, with 10 bases lining up with TRBD1. The CDR3 totals 15 residues. Losses at the gene ends were 5 bases for V and 5 bases for J; bases not matched to a gene: 6. The germline CDR1 and CDR2 sequences are PRHDT and FYEKMQ (reference sequence). The CDR3 coding sequence is TGTGCCAGCAGCCAACTGGACAGGGGGGACAATGAGCAGTTCTTC. The encoded protein is CASSQLDRGDNEQFF.

This chain joins TRBV5-4 and TRBJ2-3; possibly TRBD1 for D (6 bases). Germline V CDR1 and CDR2: SGHNT, YYREEE (reference sequence). With 4 bases removed from V and 0 bases from J, the gap between germline ends came to 21 bases. The CDR3 runs to 18 residues. The CDR3 loop is CASSLGVHRTVSTDTQYF. CDR3 DNA sequence: TGTGCCAGCAGCCTTGGGGTACACCGGACAGTAAGCACAGATACGCAGTATTTT.

J is TRBJ2-6 and V is TRBV25-1; TRBD1 agrees at 7 bases. Germline CDR1 MGHDK, CDR2 SYGVNS. The CDR3 is made up of 18 amino acids. V was pared by 5 bases and J by 0 bases, with 10 bases of the junction left unmatched. CDR3 nucleotide sequence: TGTGCCAGCAGTCCCCAAGGGACAGTGAGCTCTGGGGCCAACGTCCTGACTTTC. This encodes CASSPQGTVSSGANVLTF.

DNA of the CDR3: TGTGCCAGTAGTATAAGGGACTCATCGGGGGGGACCCAGTACTTC. Protein product: CASSIRDSSGGTQYF. The chain joins TRBV19 to TRBJ2-5; 7 nucleotides align to TRBD2. V was clipped by 2 bases and J by 7 bases; unmatched bases: 10. Germline CDR1 LNHDA, CDR2 SQIVND (reference sequence). The CDR3 is 15 residues long.

The V and J genes are TRBV7-6 and TRBJ1-5, with unresolved D. V was cut by 5 bases and J by 4 bases, with 9 bases left in between. The CDR3 sequence is 13 residues long. CDR1 and CDR2 (germline): SGHVS, FNYEAQ. This CDR3 is CASSNRANQPQHF. The CDR3, as DNA: TGTGCCAGCAGCAATAGGGCTAATCAGCCCCAGCATTTT.

This clone was seen just once. V gene TRBV19 combines with J gene TRBJ1-5; tentatively, D is TRBD1 (5 bases). Germline assignment: CDR1 LNHDA and CDR2 SQIVND (reference sequence). The length of the CDR3 is 13 residues. Trimming cost V 2 bases and J 7 bases, with 9 bases left between them. CDR3 protein: CASSIQGAQPQHF. For the CDR3, the DNA is TGTGCCAGTAGTATACAGGGCGCCCAGCCCCAGCATTTT.

The V call is TRBV7-9, the J call TRBJ2-1; D unclear. Trimming took 5 bases from V and 8 from J, leaving 7 bases between them. CDR1 and CDR2 from the germline V gene are SEHNR and FQNEAQ (reference sequence). The CDR3 has 11 residues. For the CDR3, the DNA is TGTGCCAGCAGCCCTTCCTATGAGCAGTTCTTC. Residues: CASSPSYEQFF.

V gene TRBV6-6 combines with J gene TRBJ2-4; TRBD1 might be the D (6 bases). Germline assignment: CDR1 MNHNY and CDR2 SVGAGI (reference sequence). The CDR3 is 14 residues long. V dropped 1 base and J dropped 8 bases, with 12 bases sitting between them. CDR3 protein: CASSYLDRRHIQYF. The CDR3 DNA sequence: TGTGCCAGCAGTTACTTGGACAGAAGGCACATTCAGTACTTC.

The chain links TRBV5-1 to TRBJ1-4; D gene uncertain. The CDR3 has 17 amino acids. Germline V gives CDR1 SGHRS, CDR2 YFSETQ. V was shortened by 3 bases and J by 0 bases, with 15 bases between the two germline ends. CDR3 in amino acids: CASSSGFTAATNEKLFF. The CDR3 DNA follows: TGCGCCAGCAGCTCTGGCTTCACAGCCGCAACTAATGAAAAACTGTTTTTT.

This chain links TRBV9 with TRBJ2-1, with D possibly being TRBD2 (6 bases). The ends were cut back, 3 bases at V and 4 bases at J, with 11 bases in the middle. The CDR3 sequence is 14 residues long. CDR1 is SGDLS and CDR2 is YYNGEE in the germline V gene. The CDR3: CASSGGTGYNEQFF. CDR3 nucleotide sequence: TGTGCCAGCAGCGGCGGGACCGGGTACAATGAGCAGTTCTTC.

The J gene is TRBJ1-1, the V gene TRBV11-2, with 10 bases fitting TRBD1. The trim removed 4 bases at V and 4 bases at J, leaving 3 bases unmatched. The CDR3 consists of 14 residues. CDR1 is SGHAT, CDR2 FQNNGV, per germline. The CDR3 coding sequence is TGTGCCAGCAGCTCCAGGACAGGGGGCACTGAAGCTTTCTTT. It specifies CASSSRTGGTEAFF.

This clone occurred once. The chain joins TRBV5-1 to TRBJ2-1, with 7 bases lining up with TRBD1. The CDR3 covers 16 residues. The germline gives CDR1 SGHRS, CDR2 YFSETQ. J lost 1 base, V lost 1 base, and 5 bases had no gene match. CDR3 nucleotides: TGCGCCAGCAGCTTGATTCCGGACAGGTCCTACAATGAGCAGTTCTTC. Its translation is CASSLIPDRSYNEQFF. The variable domain in full, completed from reference TRBV5-1 and TRBJ2-1, reads KAGVTQTPRYLIKTRGQQVTLSCSPISGHRSVSWYQQTPGQGLQFLFEYFSETQRNKGNFPGRFSGRQFSNSRSEMNVSTLELGDSALYLCASSLIPDRSYNEQFFGPGTRLTVL.